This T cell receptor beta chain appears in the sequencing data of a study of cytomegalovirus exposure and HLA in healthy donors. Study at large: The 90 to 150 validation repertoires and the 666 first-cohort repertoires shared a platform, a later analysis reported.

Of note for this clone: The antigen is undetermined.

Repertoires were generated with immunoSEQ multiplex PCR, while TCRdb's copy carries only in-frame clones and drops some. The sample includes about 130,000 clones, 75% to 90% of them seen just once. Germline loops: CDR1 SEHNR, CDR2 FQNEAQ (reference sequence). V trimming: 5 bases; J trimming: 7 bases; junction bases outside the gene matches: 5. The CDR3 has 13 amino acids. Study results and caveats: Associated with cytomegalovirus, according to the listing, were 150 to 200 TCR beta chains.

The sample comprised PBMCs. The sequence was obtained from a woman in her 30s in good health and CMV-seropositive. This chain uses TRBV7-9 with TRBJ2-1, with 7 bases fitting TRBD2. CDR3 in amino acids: CASSAREGNEQFF. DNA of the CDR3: TGTGCCAGCAGCGCCAGGGAGGGGAATGAGCAGTTCTTC.